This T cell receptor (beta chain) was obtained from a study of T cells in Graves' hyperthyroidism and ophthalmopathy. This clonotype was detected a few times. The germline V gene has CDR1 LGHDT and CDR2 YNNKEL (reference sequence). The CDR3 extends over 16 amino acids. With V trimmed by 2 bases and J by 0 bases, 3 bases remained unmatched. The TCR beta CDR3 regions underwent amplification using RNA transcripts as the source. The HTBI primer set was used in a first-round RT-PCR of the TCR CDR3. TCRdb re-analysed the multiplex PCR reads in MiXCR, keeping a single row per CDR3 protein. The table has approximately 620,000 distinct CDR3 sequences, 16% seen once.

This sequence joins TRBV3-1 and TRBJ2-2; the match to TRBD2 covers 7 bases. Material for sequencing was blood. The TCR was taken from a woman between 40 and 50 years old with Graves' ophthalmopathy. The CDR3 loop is CASSQFTSANTGELFF. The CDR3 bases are TGTGCCAGCAGCCAATTTACTAGCGCGAACACCGGGGAGCTGTTTTTT.